Listed here are 21 T cell receptor beta chains from one sample, sequenced in a study of cytomegalovirus exposure and HLA in healthy donors. In the PCR, 60 Vbeta and 13 Jbeta primers were used. The data were produced by immunoSEQ multiplex PCR, yet TCRdb's version contains in-frame clones alone and is incomplete. The sample features more than 110,000 clones, with 2% to 3% in its top ten. The sequenced sample consisted of PBMCs. Receptors originate from a man aged 40-55 years in good health and CMV-seronegative.

The chain links TRBV28 to TRBJ2-1; the match to TRBD2 covers 7 bases. The J segment lost 7 bases and the V segment lost 2 bases, leaving 5 bases of the junction unmatched. The CDR3 extends over 14 amino acids. Germline CDR1 and CDR2: MDHEN and SYDVKM. The chain's CDR3 is CASSLAGEGNEQFF. The CDR3 DNA follows: TGTGCCAGCAGTTTAGCGGGGGAAGGGAATGAGCAGTTCTTC. Complete variable domain (other parts from reference TRBV28 and TRBJ2-1): DVKVTQSSRYLVKRTGEKVFLECVQDMDHENMFWYRQDPGLGLRLIYFSYDVKMKEKGDIPEGYSVSREKKERFSLILESASTNQTSMYLCASSLAGEGNEQFFGPGTRLTVL.

The V gene is TRBV18, the J gene TRBJ2-7, with D perhaps TRBD1 (6 bases). V dropped 2 bases and J dropped 5 bases, with 10 bases sitting between them. The CDR3 is 13 residues long. Germline V CDR1 and CDR2: KGHSH, LQKENI. Written as DNA, the CDR3 is TGTGCCAGCTCACCAGGGGGCATCGACGAGCAGTACTTC. Translating gives CASSPGGIDEQYF.

The V gene is TRBV13, the J gene TRBJ2-1; 9 nucleotides agree with TRBD2. The junction had 4 bases not matched to a gene; V was cut back by 5 bases and J by 2 bases. The CDR3 totals 15 residues. CDR1 is PRHDT, CDR2 FYEKMQ, per germline (reference sequence). The CDR3 region is CASSGRGGAYNEQFF. The CDR3 DNA reads as TGTGCCAGCAGCGGACGCGGGGGGGCCTACAATGAGCAGTTCTTC.

The rearrangement joins TRBV5-4 to TRBJ2-7, with 8 bases fitting TRBD1. Germline CDR1 SGHNT, CDR2 YYREEE (reference sequence). V lost 4 bases, J lost 1 base, and 7 bases stayed unmatched. This CDR3 has 15 amino acids. The CDR3 protein is CASSPGQDPSYEQYF. The CDR3 DNA sequence: TGTGCCAGCAGCCCGGGACAGGATCCTTCCTACGAGCAGTACTTC.

The rearrangement joins TRBV4-3 to TRBJ2-2, with TRBD2 matching 8 bases. V shed 0 bases and J 0 bases; nucleotides not matched to a gene: 0. The germline gives CDR1 LGHNA, CDR2 YSLEER. The CDR3 runs 16 residues. CDR3: CASSQERGANTGELFF. In nucleotides, the CDR3 is TGCGCCAGCAGCCAAGAGCGGGGGGCGAACACCGGGGAGCTGTTTTTT.

The J gene is TRBJ2-2, the V gene TRBV7-9; possibly TRBD1 for D (6 bases). The V end was cut by 5 bases, the J end by 6 bases, with 16 bases between. Germline V gene lookup returns CDR1 SEHNR and CDR2 FQNEAQ (reference sequence). The CDR3 extends over 15 amino acids. In nucleotides, the CDR3 is TGTGCCAGCAGCCTCAGGGGAGCTGAATCCGGGGAGCTGTTTTTT. It yields the protein CASSLRGAESGELFF.

The chain links TRBV18 to TRBJ2-7; no clear D gene. CDR1 KGHSH and CDR2 LQKENI come from the germline V gene. This CDR3 is 12 amino acids long. V shed 3 bases and J shed 6 bases, with 9 bases lying between them. The CDR3: CASSPDRLEQYF. In DNA form, the CDR3 reads TGTGCCAGCTCACCTGATAGACTCGAGCAGTACTTC.

The rearrangement joins TRBV5-1 to TRBJ1-1, with TRBD1 matching over 9 bases. V lost 4 bases, J lost 8 bases, and 3 bases stayed unmatched. CDR1 is SGHRS and CDR2 is YFSETQ in the germline V gene. CDR3 length equals 12 residues. The CDR3 region has the DNA TGCGCCAGCAGCCACGGGACAGGGGAAGCTTTCTTT. Translated, it gives CASSHGTGEAFF.

V usage is TRBV19 and J usage is TRBJ1-2; TRBD1 agrees at 8 bases. The CDR3 runs 14 residues. In germline, CDR1 is LNHDA, CDR2 SQIVND (reference sequence). The J segment lost 8 bases and the V segment lost 7 bases, leaving 12 bases of the junction unmatched. The CDR3 DNA follows: TGTGCCAGTAAGCCCCGTCAGGGGGCGTTCGGCTACACCTTC. Amino acids: CASKPRQGAFGYTF.

The chain combines TRBV7-3 with TRBJ1-1; no clear D. Trimming removed 0 bases from V and 1 base from J, with 9 bases in between. Germline V gene data show CDR1 as SGHTA and CDR2 as FQGTGA. The CDR3 spans 15 residues. DNA for the CDR3: TGTGCCAGCAGCTTAACCGAACTAACGAACACTGAAGCTTTCTTT. Translating it yields CASSLTELTNTEAFF.

The chain recombines TRBV11-1 with TRBJ2-2, with 9 bases aligning to TRBD1. The germline gives CDR1 SGHAT, CDR2 FQDESV (reference sequence). Trimming at V came to 5 bases and at J to 3 bases, leaving 4 bases not matched to a gene. The CDR3 sequence is 15 residues long. Here the CDR3 reads CASSGTGYDTGELFF. The CDR3 region has the DNA TGTGCCAGCAGCGGGACAGGGTACGACACCGGGGAGCTGTTTTTT.

The chain carries TRBV29-1 and TRBJ2-2; 7 nucleotides agree with TRBD1. CDR3 length equals 15 residues. The V and J ends lost 2 bases and 2 bases, in that order; junction bases with no gene match: 5. In germline, CDR1 is SQVTM, CDR2 ANQGSEA. The CDR3 reads CSVESQGFNTGELFF. CDR3 DNA: TGCAGCGTTGAATCACAGGGGTTCAACACCGGGGAGCTGTTTTTT.

CDR3 bases: TGTGCCAGCAGCTTGAGCAGGGTAAATCAGCCCCAGCATTTT. Its protein is CASSLSRVNQPQHF. J is TRBJ1-5 and V is TRBV5-8, with a tentative D call TRBD1 (5 bases). This CDR3 has 14 amino acids. V was shortened by 1 base and J by 4 bases, with 9 bases between the two germline ends. CDR1 is SGHTS, CDR2 YDEGEE, per germline.

The V call is TRBV7-2, the J call TRBJ2-7, with D possibly TRBD2 on 6 matching bases. CDR3 length: 15 residues. Germline lookup yields CDR1 SGHTA and CDR2 FQGNSA. The V gene lost 0 bases and the J gene lost 2 bases, with 11 bases spanning the gap. As DNA, the CDR3 is TGTGCCAGCAGCTTAGCGACGGGGGACCCCTACGAGCAGTACTTC. It yields the protein CASSLATGDPYEQYF.

This chain joins TRBV19 and TRBJ1-2; TRBD1 matches at 10 bases. Germline V lookup: CDR1 LNHDA, CDR2 SQIVND (reference sequence). With 1 base clipped from V and 8 bases from J, the junction kept 10 bases outside the gene matches. CDR3 length: 16 residues. The CDR3 bases are TGTGCCAGTAGTATAGGGGACAGGGGATTTGGTCCAGGCTACACCTTC. Translating it yields CASSIGDRGFGPGYTF.

The chain joins TRBV7-3 to TRBJ2-3, with 7 bases that match TRBD2. V shed 3 bases and J 4 bases; nucleotides not matched to a gene: 7. Germline CDR1 and CDR2: SGHTA and FQGTGA. This CDR3 has 15 residues. The CDR3 coding sequence is TGTGCCAGCAGCTTTGGGCGGGGAGGGGCAGATACGCAGTATTTT. The encoded protein is CASSFGRGGADTQYF.

The rearrangement uses TRBV6-5 and TRBJ2-2, with a possible D match to TRBD1 (6 bases). Trimming removed 0 bases at V and 6 bases at J, with 14 bases between. Germline lookup yields CDR1 MNHEY and CDR2 SVGAGI. This CDR3 is 16 amino acids long. Written as DNA, the CDR3 is TGTGCCAGCAGTTACTCGGGCAGGGGCGCAGCCGGGGAGCTGTTTTTT. Translation gives CASSYSGRGAAGELFF.

The V call is TRBV5-1, the J call TRBJ1-4; D might be TRBD1 (6 bases). Germline-derived CDR1 and CDR2 are SGHRS and YFSETQ. Trimming took 2 bases from V and 3 from J, leaving 17 bases between them. CDR3 length equals 17 residues. CDR3 DNA sequence: TGCGCCAGCAGCTTAGGACGTGGGGGGGCTGCTAATGAAAAACTGTTTTTT. Translated: CASSLGRGGAANEKLFF.

V is TRBV19 and J is TRBJ2-1, with 7 bases identical to TRBD2. The CDR3 is made up of 19 amino acids. Looked up from germline, CDR1 is LNHDA and CDR2 is SQIVND (reference sequence). With 4 bases clipped from V and 2 bases from J, the junction kept 17 bases outside the gene matches. The CDR3: CASSKGTTNSNPTYNEQFF. CDR3 nucleotides: TGTGCCAGTAGTAAAGGGACTACCAATAGCAACCCCACCTACAATGAGCAGTTCTTC.

The chain links TRBV29-1 to TRBJ2-3, with TRBD1 matching over 8 bases. This CDR3 has 16 residues. V lost 2 bases and J lost 3; bases outside the gene matches: 10. Germline CDR1 reads SQVTM; CDR2 reads ANQGSEA. In nucleotides, the CDR3 is TGCAGCGTTGAAAGGTTAGGACAGGGAAGGACAGATACGCAGTATTTT. This encodes CSVERLGQGRTDTQYF.

The rearrangement joins TRBV6-5 to TRBJ1-1, with D perhaps matching TRBD1 (5 bases). CDR3 length equals 12 residues. Trimming took 7 bases from V and 3 from J, leaving 9 bases between them. Germline V CDR1 and CDR2: MNHEY, SVGAGI. CDR3: CASKRGYTEAFF. For the CDR3, the DNA is TGTGCCAGCAAAAGGGGTTACACTGAAGCTTTCTTT.